What follows are 26 T cell receptor beta chains derived from one specimen sequenced in a study of OX40 agonist ivuxolimab in advanced cancers. Libraries were prepared by immunoSEQ multiplex PCR; TCRdb keeps only in-frame clonotypes and omits some of them. The sample records about 42,000 clones, around nine tenths being singletons. This material consisted of CD4+ or CD8+ T cells sorted from blood, taken in a trial of the OX40 agonist ivuxolimab. All receptors derive from an adult with an advanced solid tumor such as melanoma, head and neck, liver or kidney cancer.

The rearrangement links TRBV5-1 to TRBJ1-3, with D unresolved. The CDR3 runs 16 residues. From germline, CDR1 is SGHRS and CDR2 YFSETQ. The germline V and J ends were trimmed by 1 base and 0 bases, with 11 bases remaining between them. In nucleotides, the CDR3 is TGCGCCAGCAGCTTGAGTCCGCACTACTCTGGAAACACCATATATTTT. Its protein product is CASSLSPHYSGNTIYF.

The chain has TRBV4-1 and TRBJ2-1; D possibly corresponds to TRBD2 (5 bases). The CDR3 spans 13 residues. Trimming took off 4 bases at V and 10 bases at J, with 14 bases between the two ends. The germline V gene has CDR1 MGHRA and CDR2 YSYEKL. CDR3 sequence (DNA): TGCGCCAGCAGCCGAAGCGGAACTGGCGAGCAGTTCTTC. This translates into CASSRSGTGEQFF.

The chain combines TRBV7-6 with TRBJ2-7; D uncertain. The V gene's germline CDR1 is SGHVS and CDR2 FNYEAQ. V lost 0 bases and J 0 bases, leaving 9 bases between the germline ends. This CDR3 spans 15 amino acids. In DNA, the CDR3 is TGTGCCAGCAGCTTAGCGGCAGCAAACTCCTACGAGCAGTACTTC. This codes for CASSLAAANSYEQYF.

This chain links TRBV29-1 with TRBJ2-3; tentative D call: TRBD2 (5 bases). The V gene lost 7 bases and the J gene lost 4 bases, with 15 bases spanning the gap. The CDR3 has 13 amino acids. CDR1 and CDR2 (germline): SQVTM, ANQGSEA. As DNA, the CDR3 is TGCAGCGCCCGAGTCACGAGGGCAGATACGCAGTATTTT. Its translation: CSARVTRADTQYF.

This chain joins TRBV7-3 and TRBJ2-2; TRBD1 might be the D (5 bases). Germline CDR1 and CDR2: SGHTA and FQGTGA. The CDR3 sequence is 14 residues long. Trimming removed 8 bases at V and 0 bases at J, with 10 bases between. The CDR3 is CASAWTSNTGELFF. The DNA for the CDR3 is TGTGCCAGCGCTTGGACATCGAACACCGGGGAGCTGTTTTTT.

This clone was observed once. V is TRBV19 and J is TRBJ2-6; no definite D call. V lost 3 bases to trimming and J lost 0 bases, with 6 bases between them. Germline V gene lookup returns CDR1 LNHDA and CDR2 SQIVND (reference sequence). The CDR3 is 15 amino acids. DNA for the CDR3: TGTGCCAGTAGTATCTTTCACTCTGGGGCCAACGTCCTGACTTTC. Residues: CASSIFHSGANVLTF.

The chain employs TRBV6-5 and TRBJ2-7, with D maybe TRBD1 (5 bases). The CDR3 covers 15 residues. The ends were cut back, 4 bases at V and 3 bases at J, with 16 bases in the middle. Germline V gene sequence: CDR1 MNHEY, CDR2 SVGAGI. CDR3 region: CASSLHTGIGYEQYF. The CDR3 coding sequence is TGTGCCAGCAGTTTACATACAGGTATTGGCTACGAGCAGTACTTC.

J is TRBJ1-2 and V is TRBV7-2; 11 bases agree with TRBD1. CDR3 length equals 13 residues. In germline, CDR1 is SGHTA, CDR2 FQGNSA. The ends lost 5 bases at V and 6 bases at J; junction bases unmatched: 2. The CDR3 coding sequence is TGTGCCAGCAGCGCGGACAGGGGGCATGGCTACACCTTC. This gives the protein CASSADRGHGYTF. The variable domain in full, with the rest retrieved from reference TRBV7-2 and TRBJ1-2, is GAGVSQSPSNKVTEKGKDVELRCDPISGHTALYWYRQSLGQGLEFLIYFQGNSAPDKSGLPSDRFSAERTGGSVSTLTIQRTQQEDSAVYLCASSADRGHGYTFGSGTRLTVV.

The chain links TRBV19 to TRBJ1-4; D unclear. The CDR3 extends over 16 amino acids. The ends were cut back, 5 bases at V and 0 bases at J, with 13 bases in the middle. CDR1 and CDR2 from the germline V gene are LNHDA and SQIVND (reference sequence). CDR3 nucleotide sequence: TGTGCCAGTAGTCCCTGGCCCTCCGCAACTAATGAAAAACTGTTTTTT. Translation gives CASSPWPSATNEKLFF.

The chain carries TRBV10-3 and TRBJ1-1; tentative D call: TRBD1 (5 bases). The CDR3 length is 12 residues. The germline gives CDR1 ENHRY, CDR2 SYGVKD. Trimming removed 9 bases from V and 1 base from J, with 9 bases in between. In DNA, the CDR3 is TGTGCCATTGGGGGTCAGAACACTGAAGCTTTCTTT. It encodes CAIGGQNTEAFF.

The rearrangement joins TRBV6-1 to TRBJ2-3; 7 nucleotides agree with TRBD1. Germline loops: CDR1 MNHNS, CDR2 SASEGT. The CDR3 loop spans 14 amino acids. With V trimmed by 6 bases and J by 4 bases, 7 bases remained unmatched. The CDR3 DNA follows: TGTGCCAGCAGACGGGGACAGCGCTCAGATACGCAGTATTTT. Its translation is CASRRGQRSDTQYF.

This chain connects TRBV7-8 to TRBJ2-7, with D tentatively TRBD1 (6 bases). Germline CDR1 SGHVS, CDR2 FQNEAQ. Trimming left V 5 bases short and J 0 bases short, with 17 bases between. The CDR3 sequence is 16 residues long. The CDR3 sequence is CASSNRQAWGSYEQYF. CDR3 coding DNA: TGTGCCAGCAGCAACCGACAGGCCTGGGGCTCCTACGAGCAGTACTTC.

The sample holds one count of this clone. The chain recombines TRBV4-1 with TRBJ2-3, with 8 positions matching TRBD1. CDR3 length: 17 amino acids. V shed 2 bases and J 5 bases; nucleotides not matched to a gene: 12. Germline CDR1 reads MGHRA; CDR2 reads YSYEKL. CDR3 bases: TGCGCCAGCAGCCAATCCGGGAGTGCAGGGGGCAGAGATACGCAGTATTTT. Protein product: CASSQSGSAGGRDTQYF.

The rearrangement uses TRBV11-2 and TRBJ2-5; no firm D call. V gave up 5 bases and J gave up 1 base, with 11 bases separating them. Germline loops: CDR1 SGHAT, CDR2 FQNNGV. The CDR3 totals 14 residues. The CDR3 DNA sequence: TGTGCCAGCAGCCTACCCTGGACCCAAGAGACCCAGTACTTC. Translated, it gives CASSLPWTQETQYF. The complete variable domain, with remaining parts taken from reference TRBV11-2 and TRBJ2-5, reads EAGVAQSPRYKIIEKRQSVAFWCNPISGHATLYWYQQILGQGPKLLIQFQNNGVVDDSQLPKDRFSAERLKGVDSTLKIQPAKLEDSAVYLCASSLPWTQETQYFGPGTRLLVL.

This chain joins TRBV2 and TRBJ2-3; 7 bases are a match to TRBD2. Per germline, CDR1 SNHLY and CDR2 FYNNEI. CDR3 length: 12 amino acids. V was pared by 6 bases and J by 4 bases, with 1 base of the junction left unmatched. CDR3: CASSLAADTQYF. CDR3 DNA: TGTGCCAGCAGCCTAGCGGCAGATACGCAGTATTTT. The entire variable domain, with the rest obtained from reference TRBV2 and TRBJ2-3, is as follows: EPEVTQTPSHQVTQMGQEVILRCVPISNHLYFYWYRQILGQKVEFLVSFYNNEISEKSEIFDDQFSVERPDGSNFTLKIRSTKLEDSAMYFCASSLAADTQYFGPGTRLTVL.

The chain recombines TRBV18 with TRBJ2-7; D may match TRBD1 or TRBD2 (6 bases each). V was shortened by 5 bases and J by 5 bases, with 13 bases between the two germline ends. Germline assignment: CDR1 KGHSH and CDR2 LQKENI. The CDR3 has 13 amino acids. For the CDR3, the DNA is TGTGCCAGCTCATTACACAGGGAGGACGAGCAGTACTTC. Its translation: CASSLHREDEQYF. The variable domain in full, completed from reference TRBV18 and TRBJ2-7, reads NAGVMQNPRHLVRRRGQEARLRCSPMKGHSHVYWYRQLPEEGLKFMVYLQKENIIDESGMPKERFSAEFPKEGPSILRIQQVVRGDSAAYFCASSLHREDEQYFGPGTRLTVT.

The chain uses TRBV27 and TRBJ2-3; 7 positions agree with TRBD1. The V segment lost 6 bases and the J segment 2 bases; nucleotides outside the gene matches: 8. The CDR3 has 15 amino acids. Germline CDR1 reads MNHEY; CDR2 reads SMNVEV (reference sequence). The CDR3 here is CASRTAGTATDTQYF. The CDR3 DNA reads TGTGCCAGCAGAACCGCCGGGACAGCCACAGATACGCAGTATTTT.

This chain joins TRBV6-1 and TRBJ2-2; 7 bases fit TRBD2. J lost 5 bases, V lost 2 bases, and 5 bases had no gene match. Germline V gene sequence: CDR1 MNHNS, CDR2 SASEGT. The CDR3 is made up of 15 amino acids. CDR3 in amino acids: CASSERRERTGELFF. The CDR3 nucleotides read TGTGCCAGCAGTGAAAGGCGGGAGAGGACCGGGGAGCTGTTTTTT.

This chain joins TRBV7-8 and TRBJ2-3; D unclear. From germline, CDR1 is SGHVS and CDR2 FQNEAQ. This CDR3 has 14 residues. Trimming pared 5 bases from V and 0 bases from J, leaving 9 bases between. The CDR3 coding sequence is TGTGCCAGCAGCCCCCAAACCAGCACAGATACGCAGTATTTT. Its translation: CASSPQTSTDTQYF.

In its sample, this clone ranks as medium-sized (0.01 to 0.1%). The chain recombines TRBV28 with TRBJ2-7, with D possibly being TRBD2 (5 bases). This CDR3 spans 13 amino acids. Per germline, CDR1 MDHEN and CDR2 SYDVKM. Trimming removed 6 bases from V and 6 bases from J, with 15 bases in between. CDR3 loop: CASSLATASEQYF. For the CDR3, the DNA is TGTGCCAGCAGCCTAGCCACAGCCTCCGAGCAGTACTTC.

The J gene is TRBJ2-5, the V gene TRBV5-1; 13 bases are a match to TRBD2. Trimming at V came to 4 bases and at J to 4 bases, leaving 13 bases not matched to a gene. Looked up from germline, CDR1 is SGHRS and CDR2 is YFSETQ. CDR3 size: 18 residues. CDR3 in amino acids: CASSPLLAGGPTGETQYF. DNA of the CDR3: TGCGCCAGCAGCCCCCTACTAGCGGGAGGGCCCACCGGAGAGACCCAGTACTTC.

The chain couples TRBV18 to TRBJ1-5, with D perhaps matching TRBD1 (5 bases). V was trimmed by 2 bases and J by 5 bases, leaving 13 bases between them. The CDR3 is 15 amino acids. Germline CDR1 KGHSH, CDR2 LQKENI. Here the CDR3 reads CASSPTGTDYQPQHF. The CDR3 region has the DNA TGTGCCAGCTCACCAACCGGGACGGACTATCAGCCCCAGCATTTT.

The rearrangement joins TRBV28 to TRBJ1-6; no clear D. CDR1 MDHEN and CDR2 SYDVKM come from the germline V gene. This CDR3 contains 16 residues. V was cut by 2 bases and J by 4 bases, with 12 bases left in between. CDR3 protein: CASSLPTGRYNSPLHF. CDR3 DNA: TGTGCCAGCAGTTTACCTACCGGTCGATATAATTCACCCCTCCACTTT. Looking up the rest from reference TRBV28 and TRBJ1-6 gives the full variable domain: DVKVTQSSRYLVKRTGEKVFLECVQDMDHENMFWYRQDPGLGLRLIYFSYDVKMKEKGDIPEGYSVSREKKERFSLILESASTNQTSMYLCASSLPTGRYNSPLHFGNGTRLTVT.

The gene calls are TRBV6-5 and TRBJ2-3; D unresolved. CDR1 MNHEY and CDR2 SVGAGI come from the germline V gene. The ends were cut back, 6 bases at V and 4 bases at J, with 17 bases in the middle. The CDR3 has 15 residues. The CDR3 DNA follows: TGTGCCAGCAGAATTCGCGCGTTCGAGGCAGATACGCAGTATTTT. Translation: CASRIRAFEADTQYF.

This chain links TRBV18 with TRBJ2-6; D possibly uses TRBD1 or TRBD2 (5 bases each). Looked up from germline, CDR1 is KGHSH and CDR2 is LQKENI. V lost 2 bases and J 0 bases, leaving 14 bases between the germline ends. The CDR3 has 18 amino acids. CDR3 protein: CASSPFTPGTSGANVLTF. The CDR3 DNA sequence: TGTGCCAGCTCACCATTCACACCTGGGACCTCTGGGGCCAACGTCCTGACTTTC.

V gene TRBV18 combines with J gene TRBJ2-7, with 13 positions matching TRBD2. Looked up from germline, CDR1 is KGHSH and CDR2 is LQKENI. The CDR3 totals 15 residues. Trimming took 3 bases from V and 3 from J; bases not matched to a gene: 2. In DNA, the CDR3 is TGTGCCAGCTCACCTGGACTAGCGGGAGTCTACGAGCAGTACTTC. Translating it yields CASSPGLAGVYEQYF.